Sequencing of this TCR beta chain was carried out in a study of blood T cell repertoires in COVID-19. Study-wide context: The samples span acute and convalescent COVID-19 from the United States, Italy and Spain. PBMCs, B-cell-depleted T cells, or T cells were the source of the cDNA or gDNA that made up the material.

In the original processing: Reference gene primer amplification yielded estimated nucleated cell counts. Here immunoSEQ multiplex PCR was the method, and the copy in TCRdb shows in-frame clones only, minus some. That table furnishes V, J and clone size, whereas the DNA furnished D and trimming. Here the sample spans around 150,000 clones, almost 80% being singletons. The source is a man aged 55 to 70 who had recovered from COVID-19. The source material was peripheral blood.

The CDR3 spells CASSRSRGQEQFF. The CDR3 DNA reads TGTGCCAGCAGCCGAAGCAGGGGGCAAGAGCAGTTCTTC. The chain has TRBV7-3 and TRBJ2-1, with 8 nucleotides matching TRBD1. Germline CDR1 reads SGHTA; CDR2 reads FQGTGA. CDR3 length equals 13 residues. The V and J ends lost 5 bases and 10 bases, in that order; junction bases with no gene match: 7.